This T cell receptor beta chain was recorded in a study of blood T cell repertoires in COVID-19. What the recovered Cohort 3 donors had was two negative PCRs, clearance, or symptom resolution. Clones were sequenced by immunoSEQ multiplex PCR, and TCRdb holds only the in-frame ones, with some missing. The sample comprises roughly 250,000 clones, approximately 83% of which are singletons, and under 2.5% rests with the top ten. CDR3 length: 11 amino acids. CDR1 SQVTM and CDR2 ANQGSEA come from the germline V gene. The junction had 7 bases not matched to a gene; V was cut back by 4 bases and J by 15 bases.

The chain joins TRBV29-1 to TRBJ1-5, with TRBD1 identical over 9 bases. The sequence was collected from a woman between 45 and 60 years old who had recovered from COVID-19. The sample was PBMCs or T cells enriched from blood (not recorded which). The CDR3 loop reads CSVGGDRALHF. The CDR3 DNA is TGCAGCGTTGGTGGGGACAGGGCCCTGCATTTT.